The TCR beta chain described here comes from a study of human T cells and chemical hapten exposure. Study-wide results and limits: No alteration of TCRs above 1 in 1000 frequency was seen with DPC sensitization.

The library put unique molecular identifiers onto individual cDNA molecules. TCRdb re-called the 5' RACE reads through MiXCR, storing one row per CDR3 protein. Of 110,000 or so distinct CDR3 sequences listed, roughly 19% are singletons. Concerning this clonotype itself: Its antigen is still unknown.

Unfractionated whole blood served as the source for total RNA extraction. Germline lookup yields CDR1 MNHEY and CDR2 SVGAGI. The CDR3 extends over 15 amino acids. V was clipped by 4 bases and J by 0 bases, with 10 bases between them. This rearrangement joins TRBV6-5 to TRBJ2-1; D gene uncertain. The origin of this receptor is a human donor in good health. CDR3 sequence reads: CASSLGRSSYNEQFF. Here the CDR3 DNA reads TGTGCCAGCAGTTTGGGAAGGAGCTCCTACAATGAGCAGTTCTTC.